A selection of T cell receptor beta chains follows, all from one sample in a study of shared clonotypes between healthy human individuals. Generated by immunoSEQ multiplex PCR, the TCRdb table keeps only in-frame clones and is missing some. This sample has more than 2 million clones; over 85% occur once, and the top ten carry about 1.7%. The sequenced sample was naive CD8+ T cells from PBMCs. Source of these receptors: a man aged 18 to 35 in good health. Some clones in this sample may be carry-over from other donors' samples. Each CDR3 is given with its conserved first and last residue. The order of the fields is D gene, clone size, J gene, V gene, CDR3 protein, CDR3 DNA. The D gene is left open where the match is weak. Size is omitted from some rows. Given values are once, few, many or a class for expanded clones.

D: .
size: .
J: TRBJ2-1
V: TRBV19
CDR3: CASSMSLSSYNEQFF
DNA: TGTGCCAGTAGTATGTCGCTAAGCTCCTACAATGAGCAGTTCTTC

D: TRBD2
size: .
J: TRBJ2-2
V: TRBV5-5
CDR3: CASSPRGSGSFTGELFF
DNA: TGTGCCAGCAGCCCCCGGGGTAGCGGGAGCTTCACCGGGGAGCTGTTTTTT

D: TRBD2
size: .
J: TRBJ2-1
V: TRBV10-3
CDR3: CAIMRGLAGNYNEQFF
DNA: TGTGCCATCATGCGAGGACTAGCGGGTAACTACAATGAGCAGTTCTTC

D: TRBD2
size: .
J: TRBJ2-7
V: TRBV7-9
CDR3: CASSGGAYEQYF
DNA: TGTGCCAGCTCGGGGGGGGCCTACGAGCAGTACTTC

D: .
size: .
J: TRBJ2-2
V: TRBV10-3
CDR3: CAISEETGSWAGELFF
DNA: TGTGCCATCAGTGAGGAGACGGGGTCGTGGGCCGGGGAGCTGTTTTTT

D: .
size: once
J: TRBJ1-2
V: TRBV9
CDR3: CASTEGGAGKEYGYTF
DNA: TGTGCCAGCACCGAAGGGGGGGCAGGGAAAGAGTATGGCTACACCTTC

D: .
size: .
J: TRBJ1-2
V: TRBV7-9
CDR3: CASSGVSGYTF
DNA: TGTGCCAGCAGCGGGGTCAGCGGCTACACCTTC

D: .
size: .
J: TRBJ2-7
V: TRBV28
CDR3: CASSITRLLLYEQYF
DNA: TGTGCCAGCAGTATTACCAGGTTACTCCTCTACGAGCAGTACTTC

D: .
size: .
J: TRBJ1-5
V: TRBV28
CDR3: CASSWEQGGNQPQHF
DNA: TGTGCCAGCAGCTGGGAGCAGGGCGGCAATCAGCCCCAGCATTTT

D: TRBD1
size: .
J: TRBJ2-7
V: TRBV5-1
CDR3: CASSSSDRARYEQYF
DNA: TGCGCCAGCAGCTCGTCAGACAGGGCCCGCTACGAGCAGTACTTC

D: .
size: .
J: TRBJ1-2
V: TRBV5-5
CDR3: CASSLDIVQGPNYGYTF
DNA: TGTGCCAGCAGCTTGGATATCGTCCAGGGGCCAAACTATGGCTACACCTTC

D: .
size: .
J: TRBJ1-1
V: TRBV5-1
CDR3: CASSLVWGPSTEAFF
DNA: TGCGCCAGCAGCTTGGTTTGGGGGCCGAGCACTGAAGCTTTCTTT

D: TRBD2
size: .
J: TRBJ2-4
V: TRBV13
CDR3: CASSLALGTSGAKNIQYF
DNA: TGTGCCAGCAGCTTAGCCCTCGGGACTAGCGGAGCGAAAAACATTCAGTACTTC

D: .
size: once
J: TRBJ1-2
V: TRBV6-5
CDR3: CASSHRDNYGYTF
DNA: TGTGCCAGCAGCCACCGGGACAACTATGGCTACACCTTC

D: TRBD1
size: .
J: TRBJ2-2
V: TRBV19
CDR3: CARKNTKDRANTGELFF
DNA: TGTGCCAGAAAGAATACAAAGGACAGGGCGAACACCGGGGAGCTGTTTTTT

D: TRBD2
size: .
J: TRBJ2-1
V: TRBV10-3
CDR3: CAISEGTSAYNEQFF
DNA: TGTGCCATCAGTGAGGGGACTAGCGCGTACAATGAGCAGTTCTTC

D: TRBD1
size: .
J: TRBJ2-5
V: TRBV7-9
CDR3: CASSLAPGQRIPETQYF
DNA: TGTGCCAGCAGCTTAGCGCCGGGACAGCGAATCCCCGAGACCCAGTACTTC

D: TRBD1
size: .
J: TRBJ2-1
V: TRBV27
CDR3: CASSRTGGSYNEQFF
DNA: TGTGCCAGCAGCAGGACAGGGGGCTCCTACAATGAGCAGTTCTTC

D: .
size: .
J: TRBJ1-5
V: TRBV11-2
CDR3: CASSLEVGVGNQPQHF
DNA: TGTGCCAGCAGCTTAGAGGTAGGGGTGGGCAATCAGCCCCAGCATTTT

D: .
size: .
J: TRBJ2-1
V: TRBV6-5
CDR3: CASSYSTATNEQFF
DNA: TGTGCCAGCAGTTACTCGACGGCAACCAATGAGCAGTTCTTC

D: .
size: .
J: TRBJ2-7
V: TRBV25-1
CDR3: CASWQTGPYEQYF
DNA: TGTGCCAGTTGGCAGACAGGTCCCTACGAGCAGTACTTC

D: .
size: .
J: TRBJ1-2
V: TRBV28
CDR3: CASSFDRLISWNGYTF
DNA: TGTGCCAGCAGTTTTGACAGACTGATATCTTGGAATGGCTACACCTTC

D: TRBD2
size: once
J: TRBJ2-7
V: TRBV14
CDR3: CASSQDRGDYEQYF
DNA: TGTGCCAGCAGCCAAGATCGGGGGGACTACGAGCAGTACTTC

D: TRBD2
size: .
J: TRBJ2-2
V: TRBV28
CDR3: CASSLPAGESDTGELFF
DNA: TGTGCCAGCAGTTTACCAGCGGGAGAATCGGACACCGGGGAGCTGTTTTTT

D: .
size: few
J: TRBJ1-1
V: TRBV15
CDR3: CATSLRTADEAFF
DNA: TGTGCCACCAGCTTACGGACAGCGGATGAAGCTTTCTTT

D: TRBD1
size: .
J: TRBJ1-2
V: TRBV29-1
CDR3: CSGKDRDRYGYTF
DNA: TGCAGCGGGAAGGACAGGGATCGATATGGCTACACCTTC

D: TRBD1
size: .
J: TRBJ2-2
V: TRBV4-3
CDR3: CASSPGTATGELFF
DNA: TGCGCCAGCAGCCCTGGGACAGCCACCGGGGAGCTGTTTTTT

D: TRBD1
size: once
J: TRBJ2-5
V: TRBV30
CDR3: CACQRDRGQQAETQYF
DNA: TGTGCCTGTCAAAGGGACAGGGGGCAGCAGGCAGAGACCCAGTACTTC

D: .
size: .
J: TRBJ2-2
V: TRBV7-8
CDR3: CASSYPGTQSGTGELFF
DNA: TGTGCCAGCAGCTACCCCGGGACCCAATCAGGCACCGGGGAGCTGTTTTTT

D: TRBD2
size: once
J: TRBJ2-1
V: TRBV19
CDR3: CARSRLAGTYNEQFF
DNA: TGTGCCAGATCGAGACTAGCGGGAACCTACAATGAGCAGTTCTTC

D: TRBD2
size: .
J: TRBJ2-7
V: TRBV5-4
CDR3: CASSLEGLAGFKNEQYF
DNA: TGTGCCAGCAGCTTGGAGGGACTAGCGGGATTTAAAAACGAGCAGTACTTC

D: .
size: .
J: TRBJ2-4
V: TRBV7-6
CDR3: CASSLEPGHLAKNIQYF
DNA: TGTGCCAGCAGCTTGGAACCGGGACACCTAGCCAAAAACATTCAGTACTTC

D: .
size: .
J: TRBJ1-1
V: TRBV7-6
CDR3: CASSLLYQGGSQDTEAFF
DNA: TGTGCCAGCAGCTTACTATACCAGGGAGGGTCGCAGGACACTGAAGCTTTCTTT

D: TRBD2
size: .
J: TRBJ2-1
V: TRBV10-1
CDR3: CASSEFSGRAHNEQFF
DNA: TGCGCCAGCAGTGAGTTTAGCGGGAGGGCCCACAATGAGCAGTTCTTC

D: .
size: .
J: TRBJ2-7
V: TRBV11-2
CDR3: CASSFEAGITYEQYF
DNA: TGTGCCAGCAGCTTCGAGGCGGGGATTACCTACGAGCAGTACTTC

D: TRBD2
size: .
J: TRBJ2-5
V: TRBV25-1
CDR3: CASQSGREETQYF
DNA: TGTGCCAGCCAGAGCGGGAGGGAAGAGACCCAGTACTTC

D: .
size: .
J: TRBJ2-3
V: TRBV9
CDR3: CASSPVVRGWSDTQYF
DNA: TGTGCCAGCAGCCCAGTGGTTCGGGGGTGGTCAGATACGCAGTATTTT

D: .
size: once
J: TRBJ1-1
V: TRBV30
CDR3: CAWVPTRAAEAFF
DNA: TGTGCCTGGGTCCCCACTCGGGCCGCTGAAGCTTTCTTT

D: TRBD1
size: .
J: TRBJ2-7
V: TRBV9
CDR3: CASSTGQDPYEQYF
DNA: TGTGCCAGCAGCACGGGACAGGACCCCTACGAGCAGTACTTC

D: .
size: .
J: TRBJ2-4
V: TRBV7-9
CDR3: CASSWGGGAKNIQYF
DNA: TGTGCCAGCAGCTGGGGTGGGGGTGCCAAAAACATTCAGTACTTC

D: .
size: .
J: TRBJ1-5
V: TRBV19
CDR3: CASRIGTAYSNQPQHF
DNA: TGTGCCAGTAGGATCGGGACGGCTTATAGCAATCAGCCCCAGCATTTT

D: .
size: .
J: TRBJ1-1
V: TRBV27
CDR3: CASSGLGASGTEAFF
DNA: TGTGCCAGCAGTGGATTGGGGGCTTCTGGCACTGAAGCTTTCTTT

D: TRBD2
size: .
J: TRBJ2-5
V: TRBV9
CDR3: CASTPGGRTETQYF
DNA: TGTGCCAGCACCCCGGGCGGGAGAACAGAGACCCAGTACTTC

D: TRBD1
size: .
J: TRBJ1-5
V: TRBV28
CDR3: CASRIGQGGGVMEPQHF
DNA: TGTGCCAGCAGGATCGGACAGGGTGGGGGGGTAATGGAGCCCCAGCATTTT

D: .
size: .
J: TRBJ1-1
V: TRBV19
CDR3: CASRPGRGAEAFF
DNA: TGTGCCAGCCGCCCGGGGCGGGGGGCTGAAGCTTTCTTT

D: .
size: .
J: TRBJ1-3
V: TRBV4-2
CDR3: CASSPTSGAAGNTIYF
DNA: TGTGCCAGCAGCCCAACATCGGGGGCGGCTGGAAACACCATATATTTT

D: TRBD1
size: few
J: TRBJ2-3
V: TRBV28
CDR3: CASSRQGSTDTQYF
DNA: TGTGCCAGCAGCCGACAGGGGAGCACAGATACGCAGTATTTT

D: .
size: .
J: TRBJ2-3
V: TRBV9
CDR3: CASSSQVRTDTQYF
DNA: TGTGCCAGCAGCTCCCAGGTTCGCACAGATACGCAGTATTTT